This T cell receptor (beta chain) came from a study of Graves' ophthalmopathy and Graves' hyperthyroidism. In germline, CDR1 is LNHDA, CDR2 SQIVND (reference sequence). Trimming pared 5 bases from V and 0 bases from J, leaving 11 bases between. This CDR3 has 16 residues. As the template, RNA transcripts were used to amplify TCR beta CDR3 regions. Following a first-round RT-PCR that used HTBI primers, a second-round multiplex PCR was carried out. TCRdb recomputed calls from the multiplex PCR reads with MiXCR, one row per CDR3 protein. Of about 620,000 distinct CDR3 sequences in the sample, approximately 22% are singletons; the top ten hold approximately 7.7%.

The receptor comes from a woman between 18 and 30 years old with stable Graves' hyperthyroidism. Some clones in this sample may be carry-over from other donors' samples. J is TRBJ1-6 and V is TRBV19, with unresolved D. The material sequenced was peripheral blood. CDR3 nucleotides: TGTGCCAGTAGTGCCAGCCAAAGCTCCTATAATTCACCCCTCCACTTT. Translated, it gives CASSASQSSYNSPLHF.